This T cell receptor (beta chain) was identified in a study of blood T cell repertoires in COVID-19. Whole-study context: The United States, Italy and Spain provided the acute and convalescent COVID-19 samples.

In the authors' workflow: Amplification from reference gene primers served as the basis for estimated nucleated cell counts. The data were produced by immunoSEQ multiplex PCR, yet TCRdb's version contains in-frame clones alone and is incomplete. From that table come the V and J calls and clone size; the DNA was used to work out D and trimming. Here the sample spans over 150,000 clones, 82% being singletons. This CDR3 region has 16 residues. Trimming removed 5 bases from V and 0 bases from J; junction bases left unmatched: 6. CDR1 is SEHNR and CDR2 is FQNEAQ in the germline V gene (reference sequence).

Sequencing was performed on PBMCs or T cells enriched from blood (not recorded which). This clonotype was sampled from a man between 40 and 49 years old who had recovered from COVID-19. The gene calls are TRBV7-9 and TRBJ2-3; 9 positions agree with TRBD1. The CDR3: CASSPGTGLSTDTQYF. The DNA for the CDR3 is TGTGCCAGCAGCCCCGGGACAGGGCTCAGCACAGATACGCAGTATTTT. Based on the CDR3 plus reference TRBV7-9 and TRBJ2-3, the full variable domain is DTGVSQNPRHKITKRGQNVTFRCDPISEHNRLYWYRQTLGQGPEFLTYFQNEAQLEKSRLLSDRFSAERPKGSFSTLEIQRTEQGDSAMYLCASSPGTGLSTDTQYFGPGTRLTVL.